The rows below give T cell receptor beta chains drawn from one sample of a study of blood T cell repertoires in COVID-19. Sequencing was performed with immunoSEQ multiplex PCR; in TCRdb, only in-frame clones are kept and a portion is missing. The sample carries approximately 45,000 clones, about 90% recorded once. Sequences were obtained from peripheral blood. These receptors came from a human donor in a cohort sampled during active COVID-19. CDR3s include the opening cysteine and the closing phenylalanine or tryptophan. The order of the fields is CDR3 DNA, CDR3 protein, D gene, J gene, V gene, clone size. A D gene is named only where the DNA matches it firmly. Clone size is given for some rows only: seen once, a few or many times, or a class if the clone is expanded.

CDR3 DNA: TGCGCCAGCAGCTTGGGACAGAAAACCGGGGAGCTGTTTTTT
CDR3 protein: CASSLGQKTGELFF
D gene: NA
J gene: TRBJ2-2
V gene: TRBV5-1
clone size: once

CDR3 DNA: TGTGCCAGCAGCTTGGATAGTGGGGGCAGGGGCCCTTCACCCCTCCACTTT
CDR3 protein: CASSLDSGGRGPSPLHF
D gene: NA
J gene: TRBJ1-6
V gene: TRBV5-4
clone size: NA

CDR3 DNA: TGTGCCAGCAGCTTAGGCTCAGGGGTACGGGAGACCCAGTACTTC
CDR3 protein: CASSLGSGVRETQYF
D gene: NA
J gene: TRBJ2-5
V gene: TRBV7-9
clone size: NA

CDR3 DNA: TGCGCCAGCAGCCAAGATCACAGGGTCCATGAGCAGTTCTTC
CDR3 protein: CASSQDHRVHEQFF
D gene: NA
J gene: TRBJ2-1
V gene: TRBV4-1
clone size: NA

CDR3 DNA: TGTGCCAGCAGCGTAAGTCAACTAGCGGGAGTGTACAATGAGCAGTTCTTC
CDR3 protein: CASSVSQLAGVYNEQFF
D gene: TRBD2
J gene: TRBJ2-1
V gene: TRBV9
clone size: NA

CDR3 DNA: TGTGCCAGCGCCGGGACAGGAGGAGGCTACACCTTC
CDR3 protein: CASAGTGGGYTF
D gene: TRBD1
J gene: TRBJ1-2
V gene: TRBV25-1
clone size: NA

CDR3 DNA: TGTGCCAGCAGCCCGGACACTTTTAGGGGACTGTTTTTT
CDR3 protein: CASSPDTFRGLFF
D gene: NA
J gene: TRBJ1-4
V gene: TRBV28
clone size: NA

CDR3 DNA: TGTGCCAGCCGACTATTGGGGGGATATGGCTACACCTTC
CDR3 protein: CASRLLGGYGYTF
D gene: NA
J gene: TRBJ1-2
V gene: TRBV28
clone size: NA

CDR3 DNA: TGTGCCAGCAGCCATAGCGGGGGGCAGTACTTC
CDR3 protein: CASSHSGGQYF
D gene: TRBD2
J gene: TRBJ2-7
V gene: TRBV11-3
clone size: NA

CDR3 DNA: TGTGCCAGCTCCCTTAGCGGGAGGAACTCCTACGAGCAGTACTTC
CDR3 protein: CASSLSGRNSYEQYF
D gene: TRBD2
J gene: TRBJ2-7
V gene: TRBV18
clone size: NA

CDR3 DNA: TGTGCCAGCAGCTTAGCCCCGGATACGCAGTATTTT
CDR3 protein: CASSLAPDTQYF
D gene: NA
J gene: TRBJ2-3
V gene: TRBV7-8
clone size: NA

CDR3 DNA: TGTGCCAGCAGCCGGACTGGCGGGGGTTCCTACGAGCAGTACTTC
CDR3 protein: CASSRTGGGSYEQYF
D gene: TRBD2
J gene: TRBJ2-7
V gene: TRBV27
clone size: NA

CDR3 DNA: TGTGCCACCAACAACAGACCATCGGAGACCCAGTACTTC
CDR3 protein: CATNNRPSETQYF
D gene: NA
J gene: TRBJ2-5
V gene: TRBV15
clone size: NA

CDR3 DNA: TGTGCCAGCAGCCCCTTCCCACACAGTACCTCAAGCTCCTATAATTCACCCCTCCACTTT
CDR3 protein: CASSPFPHSTSSSYNSPLHF
D gene: NA
J gene: TRBJ1-6
V gene: TRBV28
clone size: NA

CDR3 DNA: TGTGCCAGCTCACCGAAGGACAAGGTAGGCAGTTTCGAGACCCAGTACTTC
CDR3 protein: CASSPKDKVGSFETQYF
D gene: NA
J gene: TRBJ2-5
V gene: TRBV18
clone size: NA

CDR3 DNA: TGTGCCAGCAGCTCCCGCGGACTAGCGGGGCACCAAGAGACCCAGTACTTC
CDR3 protein: CASSSRGLAGHQETQYF
D gene: NA
J gene: TRBJ2-5
V gene: TRBV21-1
clone size: NA

CDR3 DNA: TGTGCCAGCACTAATTCAGGATACTACGAGCAGTACTTC
CDR3 protein: CASTNSGYYEQYF
D gene: NA
J gene: TRBJ2-7
V gene: TRBV6-5
clone size: NA

CDR3 DNA: TGTGCCATCAGTGCGGGACATTACAGCTCCTACAATGAGCAGTTCTTC
CDR3 protein: CAISAGHYSSYNEQFF
D gene: NA
J gene: TRBJ2-1
V gene: TRBV10-3
clone size: NA

CDR3 DNA: TGTGCCAGCAGCTTAAGGGCAGGGGGTCTGCCCGGGGAGCTGTTTTTT
CDR3 protein: CASSLRAGGLPGELFF
D gene: TRBD1
J gene: TRBJ2-2
V gene: TRBV5-4
clone size: NA